The rows below give T cell receptor beta chains drawn from one sample of a study of T-cell memory formation after mild COVID-19. TCRdb itself ran the 5' RACE reads through MiXCR, one entry per CDR3 protein. The sample carries 150,000 to 200,000 distinct CDR3 sequences, about 9.9% recorded once. The sample was PBMCs or a T cell subset sorted from them (not recorded which). All receptors derive from a man aged 18 to 30 who had mild COVID-19 (a few samples of this study predate the infection). Cell type and time point are not known. Each CDR3 is given with its conserved first and last residue. Each record gives: V gene, CDR3 protein.

v_gene: TRBV7-2
CDR3aa: CASSLGPTPLEQYF

v_gene: TRBV6-2/TRBV6-3
CDR3aa: CASRERGGPGELFF

v_gene: TRBV12-3/TRBV12-4
CDR3aa: CASSNPPLSTEQYF

v_gene: TRBV6-2/TRBV6-3
CDR3aa: CASQPRQNTGELFF

v_gene: TRBV4-1
CDR3aa: CASSQSIGSPGGYQETQYF

v_gene: TRBV20-1
CDR3aa: CSAGTPVGPETQYF

v_gene: TRBV24-1
CDR3aa: CATSDTGTGAMTETQYF

v_gene: TRBV6-2/TRBV6-3
CDR3aa: CASSYGLGGFVNTEAFF

v_gene: TRBV5-5
CDR3aa: CASSLGTGGETQYF

v_gene: TRBV25-1
CDR3aa: CASSETSGATDTQYF

v_gene: TRBV25-1
CDR3aa: CASSAYRGRSYEQYF